Presented here are 18 T cell receptor beta chains from one specimen sequenced in a study of technical replicates of blood from a few donors. The protocol was immunoSEQ multiplex PCR, while the TCRdb copy is restricted to in-frame clones and leaves out a portion. Among 50,000 to 70,000 clones listed, 91% were seen once. The sequenced material came from PBMCs. Receptors were obtained from a human donor in good health. Some clones in this sample may be carry-over from other donors' samples.

The chain links TRBV19 to TRBJ1-2, with 10 bases lining up with TRBD1. Germline CDR1 reads LNHDA; CDR2 reads SQIVND (reference sequence). This CDR3 contains 13 residues. V lost 3 bases and J lost 9; bases outside the gene matches: 4. The CDR3 nucleotides are TGTGCCAGTAGTATCCCGGACAGGGGGAGCTACACCTTC. This gives the protein CASSIPDRGSYTF.

The chain has TRBV5-5 and TRBJ1-2; D gene uncertain. Looked up from germline, CDR1 is SGHKS and CDR2 is YYEKEE (reference sequence). V was shortened by 0 bases and J by 5 bases, with 14 bases between the two germline ends. This CDR3 comprises 15 residues. The CDR3 here is CASSLVSGRGYGYTF. Written as DNA, the CDR3 is TGTGCCAGCAGCTTGGTTTCGGGTCGAGGGTATGGCTACACCTTC.

The DNA of the CDR3 is TGCGCCAGCAGTGAGTTGGGCGGGAGGGTCAATGAGCAGTTCTTC. Translated: CASSELGGRVNEQFF. V is TRBV10-1 and J is TRBJ2-1, with 9 bases matching TRBD2. The V gene end was trimmed by 1 base and the J gene end by 6 bases; junction bases not matched to a gene: 4. The CDR3 runs 15 residues. Germline CDR1 WNHNN, CDR2 SYGVQD (reference sequence).

This rearrangement joins TRBV12-5 to TRBJ2-1; 9 bases fit TRBD2. The CDR3 has 16 residues. Unmatched junction bases numbered 8, after V lost 0 bases and J lost 8 bases. Germline V CDR1 and CDR2: LGHNT, FRNRAP. CDR3 amino acids: CASGLVLGSSGDEQFF. CDR3 DNA sequence: TGTGCTAGTGGTTTGGTACTTGGGTCTAGCGGGGATGAGCAGTTCTTC.

The count of this clone is one. The rearrangement links TRBV29-1 to TRBJ2-7, with 8 bases fitting TRBD1. The length of the CDR3 is 14 residues. The germline gives CDR1 SQVTM, CDR2 ANQGSEA. V lost 5 bases to trimming and J lost 0 bases; unmatched junction nucleotides: 6. CDR3 sequence reads: CSVSPGTGSYEQYF. CDR3 sequence (DNA): TGCAGCGTTAGCCCCGGGACAGGCTCCTACGAGCAGTACTTC.

The chain couples TRBV30 to TRBJ1-4; 7 nucleotides line up with TRBD1. CDR3 length: 15 amino acids. Germline values: CDR1 GTSNPN, CDR2 SVGIG (reference sequence). Unmatched junction bases numbered 17, after V lost 8 bases and J lost 8 bases. CDR3 region: CAGQTNTGVGEKLFF. Here the CDR3 DNA reads TGTGCCGGTCAAACAAATACAGGGGTGGGCGAAAAACTGTTTTTT.

This clone was seen a few times. V gene TRBV6-6 combines with J gene TRBJ2-5; TRBD2 is a possible D gene (5 bases). V lost 0 bases to trimming and J lost 5 bases, with 10 bases between them. Germline CDR1 reads MNHNY; CDR2 reads SVGAGI (reference sequence). The CDR3 sequence is 14 residues long. The CDR3 bases are TGTGCCAGCAGTTACTCAGCTAGCTCGGAGACCCAGTACTTC. This translates into CASSYSASSETQYF.

This chain uses TRBV9 with TRBJ2-3, with 7 bases matching TRBD2. CDR1 and CDR2 from the germline V gene are SGDLS and YYNGEE. This CDR3 is 20 amino acids long. V was pared by 0 bases and J by 8 bases, with 24 bases of the junction left unmatched. The CDR3 region has the DNA TGTGCCAGCAGCGTAGAGGCCTCTAGTTTTGCGGGAGCGGGCCTTGGTACGCAGTATTTT. Protein sequence: CASSVEASSFAGAGLGTQYF.

The genes are TRBV18 and TRBJ2-1; 11 bases line up with TRBD2. V dropped 0 bases and J dropped 7; count of bases not matched to a gene: 5. CDR1 KGHSH and CDR2 LQKENI come from the germline V gene. The CDR3 covers 16 residues. The CDR3 DNA reads TGTGCCAGCTCACCACCCCAACTAGCGGGAGTAAATGAGCAGTTCTTC. This encodes CASSPPQLAGVNEQFF.

This clone was observed a single time. The chain is built from TRBV29-1 and TRBJ2-3; 7 nucleotides agree with TRBD1. V was pared by 1 base and J by 3 bases, with 7 bases of the junction left unmatched. This CDR3 has 15 residues. The germline V gene encodes CDR1 SQVTM and CDR2 ANQGSEA. Here the CDR3 reads CSVEAGGWRTDTQYF. The CDR3 DNA sequence: TGCAGCGTTGAAGCAGGGGGATGGAGAACAGATACGCAGTATTTT.

V usage is TRBV5-4 and J usage is TRBJ2-7, with TRBD1 matching 9 bases. This CDR3 comprises 14 residues. The germline V gene encodes CDR1 SGHNT and CDR2 YYREEE (reference sequence). Unmatched junction bases numbered 9, after V lost 7 bases and J lost 4 bases. CDR3 DNA: TGTGCCAGCGCAGAAAAACAGGGGGCTTACGAGCAGTACTTC. Translated, it gives CASAEKQGAYEQYF.

V usage is TRBV6-4 and J usage is TRBJ2-7; TRBD1 agrees at 7 bases. The CDR3 runs to 15 residues. After removal of 10 bases from V and 3 bases from J, the junction contained 15 bases not matched to a gene. Germline V gene lookup returns CDR1 MRHNA and CDR2 SNTAGT. The CDR3 nucleotides read TGTGCCAACACAAGCCCCGGGACAGATGTCTACGAGCAGTACTTC. This encodes CANTSPGTDVYEQYF.

Written as DNA, the CDR3 is TGTGCCAGTAGTTCATCGGGGGGCGTGACTGAAGCTTTCTTT. This encodes CASSSSGGVTEAFF. The chain uses TRBV19 and TRBJ1-1; tentatively, D is TRBD1 (6 bases). Germline V gene data show CDR1 as LNHDA and CDR2 as SQIVND (reference sequence). The V gene lost 5 bases and the J gene lost 5 bases, with 15 bases spanning the gap. The CDR3 is 14 amino acids.

The chain is built from TRBV9 and TRBJ2-7, with D possibly being TRBD2 (6 bases). V dropped 0 bases and J dropped 1 base, with 8 bases sitting between them. CDR3 length: 14 residues. Germline lookup yields CDR1 SGDLS and CDR2 YYNGEE. CDR3 amino acids: CASSVGTKSYEQYF. Written as DNA, the CDR3 is TGTGCCAGCAGCGTAGGGACTAAGTCCTACGAGCAGTACTTC.

As DNA, the CDR3 is TGTGCCAGCAGCTGGGCGGGCACGGGGAATGAGCAGTTCTTC. This codes for CASSWAGTGNEQFF. The chain carries TRBV7-9 and TRBJ2-1; the D gene is possibly TRBD2 (5 bases). V lost 4 bases and J 7 bases, leaving 14 bases between the germline ends. The CDR3 is made up of 14 amino acids. Per the germline V gene, CDR1 is SEHNR and CDR2 is FQNEAQ (reference sequence).

This sequence joins TRBV4-1 and TRBJ2-3; 7 bases fit TRBD1. The CDR3 loop spans 15 amino acids. J lost 6 bases, V lost 4 bases, and 10 bases had no gene match. Germline V gene lookup returns CDR1 MGHRA and CDR2 YSYEKL. The CDR3 loop is CASSPGTESRDTQYF. The CDR3 DNA follows: TGCGCCAGCAGCCCGGGGACAGAGAGCAGGGATACGCAGTATTTT.

J is TRBJ2-5 and V is TRBV7-9, with a weak D call TRBD1 (6 bases). Germline V gene sequence: CDR1 SEHNR, CDR2 FQNEAQ (reference sequence). The CDR3 extends over 15 amino acids. Deletions cut 3 bases from V and 2 bases from J, with 13 bases between. CDR3 in DNA: TGTGCCAGCAGCTTTTGGTCTGGGACACAAGAGACCCAGTACTTC. It encodes CASSFWSGTQETQYF.

As DNA, the CDR3 is TGTGCCAGCAGCTTAGTTTACAGCATGAACACTGAAGCTTTCTTT. It yields the protein CASSLVYSMNTEAFF. J is TRBJ1-1 and V is TRBV7-3, with unresolved D. The germline CDR1 and CDR2 sequences are SGHTA and FQGTGA. V was clipped by 2 bases and J by 0 bases, with 10 bases between them. The CDR3 consists of 15 residues.